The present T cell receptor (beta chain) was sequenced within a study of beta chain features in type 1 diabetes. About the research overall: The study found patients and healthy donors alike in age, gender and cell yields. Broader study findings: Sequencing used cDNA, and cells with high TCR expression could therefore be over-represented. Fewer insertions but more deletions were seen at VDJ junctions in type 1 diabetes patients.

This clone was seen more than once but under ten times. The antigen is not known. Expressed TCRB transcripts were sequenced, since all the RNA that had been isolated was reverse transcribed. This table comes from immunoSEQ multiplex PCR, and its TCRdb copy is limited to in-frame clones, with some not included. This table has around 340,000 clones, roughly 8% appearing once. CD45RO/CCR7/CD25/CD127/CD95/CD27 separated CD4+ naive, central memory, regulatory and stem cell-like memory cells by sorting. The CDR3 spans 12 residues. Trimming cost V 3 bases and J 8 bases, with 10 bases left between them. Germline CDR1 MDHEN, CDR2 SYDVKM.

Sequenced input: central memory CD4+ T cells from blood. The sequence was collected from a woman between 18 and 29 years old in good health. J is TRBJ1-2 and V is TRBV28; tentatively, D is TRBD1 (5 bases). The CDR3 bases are TGTGCCAGCAGTTTTTTAGGGGAGGGCTACACCTTC. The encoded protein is CASSFLGEGYTF.